This T cell receptor beta chain was observed in a study of control samples from healthy donors and cancer patients. Libraries were prepared by immunoSEQ multiplex PCR; TCRdb keeps only in-frame clonotypes and omits some of them. The sample carries about 130,000 clones, 90% to 95% recorded once. The receptor was derived from a man aged 55 to 70 with colorectal cancer. The sequenced sample consisted of PBMCs.

The DNA for the CDR3 is TGTGCCAGCAGTTTCTTAGCCCCGCAGGGTGTCGACACTGAAGCTTTCTTT. Protein: CASSFLAPQGVDTEAFF. The J gene is TRBJ1-1, the V gene TRBV28; D might be TRBD1 (5 bases). The germline V gene has CDR1 MDHEN and CDR2 SYDVKM. V lost 3 bases to trimming and J lost 3 bases, with 20 bases between them. The CDR3 length is 17 residues.